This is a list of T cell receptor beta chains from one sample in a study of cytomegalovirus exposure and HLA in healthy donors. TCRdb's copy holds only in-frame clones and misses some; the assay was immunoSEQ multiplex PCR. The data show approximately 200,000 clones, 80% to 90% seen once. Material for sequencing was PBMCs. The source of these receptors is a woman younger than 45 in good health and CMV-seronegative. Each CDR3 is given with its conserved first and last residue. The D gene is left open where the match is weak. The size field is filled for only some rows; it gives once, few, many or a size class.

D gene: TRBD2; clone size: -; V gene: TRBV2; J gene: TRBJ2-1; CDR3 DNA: TGTGCCAGCAGTGCCCGGACTAGCGGGAGCGATGAGCAGTTCTTC; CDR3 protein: CASSARTSGSDEQFF
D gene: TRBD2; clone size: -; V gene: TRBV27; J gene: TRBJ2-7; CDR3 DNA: TGTGCCAGCAGCCCCCCGGGGGGTGTGAGGTACGAGCAGTACTTC; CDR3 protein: CASSPPGGVRYEQYF
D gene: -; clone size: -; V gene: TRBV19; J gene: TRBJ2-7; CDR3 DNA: TGTGCCAGTAGCGCCAGACGGGACTCCTACGAGCAGTACTTC; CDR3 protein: CASSARRDSYEQYF
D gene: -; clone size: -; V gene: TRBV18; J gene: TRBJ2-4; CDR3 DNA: TGTGCCAGCTCACCACTTGGGGCGCATATTCAGTACTTC; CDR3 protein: CASSPLGAHIQYF
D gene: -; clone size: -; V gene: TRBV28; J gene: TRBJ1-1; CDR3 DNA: TGTGCCAGCAGTTCGTGGGGAGGGAAAGATTTCTTT; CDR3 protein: CASSSWGGKDFF
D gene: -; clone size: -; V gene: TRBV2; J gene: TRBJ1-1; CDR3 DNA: TGTGCCAGCAGTGAAAACATGAACACTGAAGCTTTCTTT; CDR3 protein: CASSENMNTEAFF
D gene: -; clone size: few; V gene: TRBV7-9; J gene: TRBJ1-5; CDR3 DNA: TGTGCCAGCAGCACACCGGGCCAAGGGAGTCAGCCCCAGCATTTT; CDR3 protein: CASSTPGQGSQPQHF
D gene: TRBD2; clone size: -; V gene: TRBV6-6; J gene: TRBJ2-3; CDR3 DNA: TGTGCCAGCAGTTTCGGGACTAGCGGGGGGGCCGGGATGCAGTATTTT; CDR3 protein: CASSFGTSGGAGMQYF
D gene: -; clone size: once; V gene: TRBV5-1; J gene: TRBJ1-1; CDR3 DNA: TGCGCCAGCAGCTCCGAGGGTTTCACTGAAGCTTTCTTT; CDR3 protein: CASSSEGFTEAFF
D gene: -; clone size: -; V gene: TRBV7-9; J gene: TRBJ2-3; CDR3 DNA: TGTGCCAGCAGCTTAGAGAGGGCTTGGATAGATACGCAGTATTTT; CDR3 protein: CASSLERAWIDTQYF
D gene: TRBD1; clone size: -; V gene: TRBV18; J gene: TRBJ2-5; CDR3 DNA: TGTGCCAGCTCTAGACAGGGGGGCGAGACCCAGTACTTC; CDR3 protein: CASSRQGGETQYF
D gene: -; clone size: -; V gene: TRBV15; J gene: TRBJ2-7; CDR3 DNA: TGTGCCACCAGCAGACTTACAGGGAGAAGCTCCTACGAGCAGTACTTC; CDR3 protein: CATSRLTGRSSYEQYF
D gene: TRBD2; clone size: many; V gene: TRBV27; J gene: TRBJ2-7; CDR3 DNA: TGTGCCAGCAGTTCCCTATATAGCGGGGGCCACTACGAGCAGTACTTC; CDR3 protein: CASSSLYSGGHYEQYF
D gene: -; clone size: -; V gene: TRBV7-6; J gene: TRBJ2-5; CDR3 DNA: TGTGCCAGCAGCTTAATCAGGCCCCAAGAGACCCAGTACTTC; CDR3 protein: CASSLIRPQETQYF
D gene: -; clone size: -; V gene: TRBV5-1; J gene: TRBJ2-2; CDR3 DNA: TGCGCCAGCAGCCCTAGCGCCATGAACACCGGGGAGCTGTTTTTT; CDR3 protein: CASSPSAMNTGELFF
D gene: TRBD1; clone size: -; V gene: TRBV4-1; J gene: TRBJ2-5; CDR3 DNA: TGCGCCAGCAGCCAAAAAGTCCGGGACAGCCACCAAGAGACCCAGTACTTC; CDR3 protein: CASSQKVRDSHQETQYF
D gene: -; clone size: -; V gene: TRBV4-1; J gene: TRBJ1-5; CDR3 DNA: TGCGCCAGCAGCCAAGGGCAGGGCCTTTTGGGCAATCAGCCCCAGCATTTT; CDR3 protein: CASSQGQGLLGNQPQHF
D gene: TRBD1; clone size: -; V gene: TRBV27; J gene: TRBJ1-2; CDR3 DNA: TGTGCCAGCAGTTACGGACAGGGAAACTATGGCTACACCTTC; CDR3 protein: CASSYGQGNYGYTF
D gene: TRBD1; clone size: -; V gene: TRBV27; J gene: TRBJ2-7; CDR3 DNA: TGTGCCAGCAGCAGGGGGACCGCAGCCTACGAGCAGTACTTC; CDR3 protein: CASSRGTAAYEQYF
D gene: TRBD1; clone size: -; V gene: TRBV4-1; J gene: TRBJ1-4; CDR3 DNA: TGCGCCAGCAGCCAGGACAGGGGGAGTGAAAAACTGTTTTTT; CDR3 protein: CASSQDRGSEKLFF
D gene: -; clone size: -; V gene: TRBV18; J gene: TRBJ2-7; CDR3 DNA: TGTGCCAGCTCACCATCAGACATGCGTGAGCAGTACTTC; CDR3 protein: CASSPSDMREQYF
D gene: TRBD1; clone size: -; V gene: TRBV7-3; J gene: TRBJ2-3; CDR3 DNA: TGTGCCAGCAGCCGCGCAGGGGGTCGAACAGATACGCAGTATTTT; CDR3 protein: CASSRAGGRTDTQYF
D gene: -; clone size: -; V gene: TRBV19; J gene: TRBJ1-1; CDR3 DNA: TGTGCCAGTAGTGTCCGGGTCAACACTGAAGCTTTCTTT; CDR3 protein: CASSVRVNTEAFF
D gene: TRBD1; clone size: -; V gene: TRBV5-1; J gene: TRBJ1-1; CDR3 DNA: TGCGCCAGCAGCCCGCACAAAGCCTTCCAAGGACAGGAGTTGAACACTGAAGCTTTCTTT; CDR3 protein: CASSPHKAFQGQELNTEAFF
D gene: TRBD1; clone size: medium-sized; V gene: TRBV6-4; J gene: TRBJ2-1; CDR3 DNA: TGTGCCAGCAGTGACTCCGGACAGGGACACAATGAGCAGTTCTTC; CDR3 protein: CASSDSGQGHNEQFF
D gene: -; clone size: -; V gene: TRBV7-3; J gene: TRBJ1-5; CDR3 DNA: TGTGCCAGCAGCCCCGCTAAGTTGGTTGGGCCCCAGCATTTT; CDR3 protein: CASSPAKLVGPQHF
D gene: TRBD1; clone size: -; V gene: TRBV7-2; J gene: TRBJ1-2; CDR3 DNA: TGTGCCAGCAGCTCGACAGGGTACGGCTACACCTTC; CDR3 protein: CASSSTGYGYTF
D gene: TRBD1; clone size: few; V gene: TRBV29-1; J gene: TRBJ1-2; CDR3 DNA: TGCAGCGTCCTGGGACAGGGAGGTGGCTACACCTTC; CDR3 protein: CSVLGQGGGYTF
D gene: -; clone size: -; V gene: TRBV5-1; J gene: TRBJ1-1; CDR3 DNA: TGCGCCAGCAGCTCGGTTGACTTCAGGGTCGGAGCTTTCTTT; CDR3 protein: CASSSVDFRVGAFF
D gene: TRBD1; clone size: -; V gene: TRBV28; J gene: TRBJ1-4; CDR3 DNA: TGTGCCAGCAGTTCCTCCGGGACAGAGAATGAAAAACTGTTTTTT; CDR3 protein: CASSSSGTENEKLFF
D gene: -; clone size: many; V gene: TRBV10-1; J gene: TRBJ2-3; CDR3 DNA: TGCGCCAGCAGTGATGCAGGGCGGGGAGATACGCAGTATTTT; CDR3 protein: CASSDAGRGDTQYF
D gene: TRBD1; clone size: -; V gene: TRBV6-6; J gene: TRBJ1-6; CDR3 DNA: TGTGCCAGCAGTTCGCCGACAGGGTGGAAATCACCCCTCCACTTT; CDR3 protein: CASSSPTGWKSPLHF
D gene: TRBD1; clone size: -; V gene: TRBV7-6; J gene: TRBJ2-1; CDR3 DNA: TGTGCCAGCAGCTTAGTGGACAGGGGCTACAATGAGCAGTTCTTC; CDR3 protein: CASSLVDRGYNEQFF
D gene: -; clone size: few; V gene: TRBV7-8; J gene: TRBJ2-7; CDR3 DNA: TGTGCCCACCTCCCCCCGGCGGACGATTTTCGGCGGGTGAGCTCCTACGAGCAGTACTTC; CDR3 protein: CAHLPPADDFRRVSSYEQYF
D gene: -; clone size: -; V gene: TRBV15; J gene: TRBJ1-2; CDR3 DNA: TGTGCCACCAGCAGAGACCAGGGTGGCTACACCTTC; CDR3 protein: CATSRDQGGYTF
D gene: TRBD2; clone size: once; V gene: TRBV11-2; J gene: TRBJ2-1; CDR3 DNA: TGTGCCAGCATCGTCACCGGGGGGGGATCCTACAATGAGCAGTTCTTC; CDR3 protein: CASIVTGGGSYNEQFF
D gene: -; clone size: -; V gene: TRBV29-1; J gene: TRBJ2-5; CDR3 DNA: TGCAGCGTCGAGTTAGGATCAGGGAGGCAAGAGACCCAGTACTTC; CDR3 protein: CSVELGSGRQETQYF
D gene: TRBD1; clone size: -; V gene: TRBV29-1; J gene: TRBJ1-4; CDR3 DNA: TGCAGCGGAAAACAGGGGACAGCAACTAATGAAAAACTGTTTTTT; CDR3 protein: CSGKQGTATNEKLFF
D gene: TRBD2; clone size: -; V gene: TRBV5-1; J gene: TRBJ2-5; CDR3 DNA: TGCGCCAGCAGCTTAGGACTAGCGGGAGGGTTGGAGACCCAGTACTTC; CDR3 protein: CASSLGLAGGLETQYF
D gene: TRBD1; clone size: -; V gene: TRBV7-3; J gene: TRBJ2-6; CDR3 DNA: TGTGCCAGCAGCTCAATGGGACAGGGGATCTCTGGGGCCAACGTCCTGACTTTC; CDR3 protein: CASSSMGQGISGANVLTF
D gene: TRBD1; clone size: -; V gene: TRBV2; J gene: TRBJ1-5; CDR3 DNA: TGTGCCAGCACCCAGGAGGGGGCCGGCAATCAGCCCCAGCATTTT; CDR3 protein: CASTQEGAGNQPQHF
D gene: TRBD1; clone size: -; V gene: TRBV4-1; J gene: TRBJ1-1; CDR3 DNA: TGCGCCAGCAGCCGGATGGGACAGGGAGGCACTGAAGCTTTCTTT; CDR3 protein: CASSRMGQGGTEAFF
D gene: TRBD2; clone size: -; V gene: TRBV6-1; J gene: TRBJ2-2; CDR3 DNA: TGTGCCAGCAGTCGGCTAGCGGGGACCGGGGAGCTGTTTTTT; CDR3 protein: CASSRLAGTGELFF
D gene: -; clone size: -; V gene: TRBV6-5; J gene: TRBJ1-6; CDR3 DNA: TGTGCCAGCAGGAAGGCCTCCGGCGGATCACCCCTCCACTTT; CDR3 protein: CASRKASGGSPLHF
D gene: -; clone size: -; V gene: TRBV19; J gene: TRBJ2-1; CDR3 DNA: TGTGCCAGTAGCAGCCTTACAGGGAACAATGAGCAGTTCTTC; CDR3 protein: CASSSLTGNNEQFF
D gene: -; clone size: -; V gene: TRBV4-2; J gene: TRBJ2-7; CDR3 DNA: TGTGCCAGCACCCGCGGAGGGGGGGACTTCTCCTACGAGCAGTACTTC; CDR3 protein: CASTRGGGDFSYEQYF
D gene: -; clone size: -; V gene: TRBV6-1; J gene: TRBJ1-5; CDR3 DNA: TGTGCCAGCAGTGAATGGGGGGGTCCTGGCAATCAGCCCCAGCATTTT; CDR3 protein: CASSEWGGPGNQPQHF
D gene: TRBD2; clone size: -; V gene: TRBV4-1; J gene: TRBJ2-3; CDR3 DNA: TGCGCCAGCAGCCAAGATCGGGGGGGCGGCACAGATACGCAGTATTTT; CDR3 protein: CASSQDRGGGTDTQYF
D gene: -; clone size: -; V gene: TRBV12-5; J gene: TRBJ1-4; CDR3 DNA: TGTGCTAGTGGTTCGCGAGGCTCAACTAATGAAAAACTGTTTTTT; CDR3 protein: CASGSRGSTNEKLFF
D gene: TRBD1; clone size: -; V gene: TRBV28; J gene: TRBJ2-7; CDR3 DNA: TGTGCCAGCAGTTTAGGCTGGACAGGGGCTCTGTTC; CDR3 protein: CASSLGWTGALF
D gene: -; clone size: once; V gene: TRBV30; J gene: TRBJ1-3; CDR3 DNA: TGTGCCTGGGCGCAGGGGTTCTCTGGAAACACCATATATTTT; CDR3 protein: CAWAQGFSGNTIYF
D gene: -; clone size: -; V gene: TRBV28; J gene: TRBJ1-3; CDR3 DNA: TGTGCCAGCAGTCCCTTGGGGGCACGGGGAAACACCATATATTTT; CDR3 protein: CASSPLGARGNTIYF
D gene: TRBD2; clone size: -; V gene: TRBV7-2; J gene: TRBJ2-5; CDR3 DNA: TGTGCCAGCAGCCCGACGGGGGGTTGGGAGACCCAGTACTTC; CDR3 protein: CASSPTGGWETQYF
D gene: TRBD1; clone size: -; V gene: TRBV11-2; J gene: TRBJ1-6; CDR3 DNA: TGTGCCAGCAGCGCAGGGGGTCGAGGGTCACCCCTCCACTTT; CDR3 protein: CASSAGGRGSPLHF
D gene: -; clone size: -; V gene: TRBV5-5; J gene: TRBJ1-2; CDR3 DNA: TGTGCCAGCAGCTTGGAACAGGCGTCCCATGGCTACACCTTC; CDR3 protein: CASSLEQASHGYTF
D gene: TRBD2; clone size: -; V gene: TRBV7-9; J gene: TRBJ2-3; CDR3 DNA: TGTGCCAGCAGCACCACTAGCGAGCACACAGATACGCAGTATTTT; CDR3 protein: CASSTTSEHTDTQYF
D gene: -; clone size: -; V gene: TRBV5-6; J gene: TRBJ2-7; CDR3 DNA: TGTGCCAGTAGCTTACCAGACAGGTCTGGCGAGCAGTACTTC; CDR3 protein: CASSLPDRSGEQYF
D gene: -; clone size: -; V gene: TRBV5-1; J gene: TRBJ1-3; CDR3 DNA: TGCGCCAGCAGCATAGCAGCCACCGCTGGAAACACCATATATTTT; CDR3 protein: CASSIAATAGNTIYF
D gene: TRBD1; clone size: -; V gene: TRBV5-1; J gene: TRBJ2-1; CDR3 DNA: TGCGCCAGCACTTTTCAGCCGGGACAGGGGGTGAATGAGCAGTTCTTC; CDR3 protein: CASTFQPGQGVNEQFF
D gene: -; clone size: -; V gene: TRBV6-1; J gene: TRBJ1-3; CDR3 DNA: TGTGCCAGCAGAGCCGGAAACACCATATATTTT; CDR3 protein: CASRAGNTIYF